This T cell receptor (beta chain) was identified during a study of blood T cell repertoires in COVID-19. The repertoire was sequenced with immunoSEQ multiplex PCR; TCRdb's copy has only in-frame clones and lacks some. The data hold about 83,000 clones, with 65% to 80% observed a single time. Germline CDR1 and CDR2: SGHTA and FQGNSA. After removal of 4 bases from V and 1 base from J, the junction contained 6 bases not matched to a gene. The CDR3 consists of 16 residues. The chain couples TRBV7-2 to TRBJ2-3; 9 bases align to TRBD2. The origin of this receptor is a woman aged 80 or over with active or convalescent COVID-19. The sample comprised peripheral blood. The CDR3 DNA is TGTGCCAGCAGCTCGGGCCAGCGGGGGGGCACAGATACGCAGTATTTT. It specifies CASSSGQRGGTDTQYF.